Listed below are T cell receptor beta chains from one sample, sequenced in a study of monozygotic twins with inflammatory bowel disease. TCRdb reprocessed the 5' RACE reads and stores each CDR3 protein as one record, lacking DNA. The sample shows 140,000 to 150,000 distinct CDR3 sequences, and around 1.3% sits with its ten largest clones. Sequenced sample: blood. These TCRs come from a human donor with ulcerative colitis or Crohn's disease, or a healthy co-twin of an affected twin (not recorded which). CDR3s include the opening cysteine and the closing phenylalanine or tryptophan.

TRBV29-1	TRBJ2-3	15	CSVEISGVGRDTQYF
TRBV10-3	TRBJ2-6	15	CAISYTGEGANVLTF
TRBV19	TRBJ1-1	15	CASSIGGEGGTEAFF
TRBV5-1	TRBJ1-2	13	CASSLEQEYGYTF
TRBV5-1	TRBJ2-7	14	CASSWDRQTNEQYF
TRBV7-2	TRBJ2-7	14	CASRGQGLSNEQYF
TRBV6-5	TRBJ2-3	13	CASSYAAAGGQYF
TRBV7-2	TRBJ2-3	15	CASSLDSGTTDTQYF
TRBV10-3	TRBJ1-1	14	CAISEGTQRSEAFF
TRBV6-2/TRBV6-3	TRBJ2-1	12	CASSQFIPEQFF
TRBV29-1	TRBJ2-4	11	CSVGQGNIQYF
TRBV6-1	TRBJ2-1	16	CASSPYGLAGHNEQFF
TRBV7-9	TRBJ1-5	15	CASSLQGHSNQPQHF
TRBV10-3	TRBJ1-1	13	CAITPGASNAAFF
TRBV18	TRBJ1-5	19	CASSLPRDRNNPGNQPQHF
TRBV12-3/TRBV12-4	TRBJ2-2	13	CASSEGSLRELFF
TRBV20-1	TRBJ1-1	15	CSARYRGFTNTEAFF
TRBV6-1	TRBJ2-4	15	CASSLAGAAKNIQYF